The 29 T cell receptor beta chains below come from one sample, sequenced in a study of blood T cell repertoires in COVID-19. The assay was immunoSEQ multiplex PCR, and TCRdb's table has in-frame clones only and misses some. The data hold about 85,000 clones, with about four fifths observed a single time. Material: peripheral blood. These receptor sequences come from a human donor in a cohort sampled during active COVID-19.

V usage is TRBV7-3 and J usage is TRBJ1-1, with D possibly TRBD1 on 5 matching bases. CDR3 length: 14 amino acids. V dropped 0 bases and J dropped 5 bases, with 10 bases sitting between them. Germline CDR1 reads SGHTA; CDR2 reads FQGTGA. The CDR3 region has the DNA TGTGCCAGCAGCTTAACGGGACTCGAGACTGAAGCTTTCTTT. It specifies CASSLTGLETEAFF. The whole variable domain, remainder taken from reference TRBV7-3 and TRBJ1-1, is GAGVSQTPSNKVTEKGKYVELRCDPISGHTALYWYRQSLGQGPEFLIYFQGTGAADDSGLPNDRFFAVRPEGSVSTLKIQRTERGDSAVYLCASSLTGLETEAFFGQGTRLTVV.

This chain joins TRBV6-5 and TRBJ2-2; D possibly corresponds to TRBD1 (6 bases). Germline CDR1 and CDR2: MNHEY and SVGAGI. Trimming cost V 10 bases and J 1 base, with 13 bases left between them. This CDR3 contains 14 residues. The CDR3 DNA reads TGTGCCACCCGACAGGATCTGAACACCGGGGAGCTGTTTTTT. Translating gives CATRQDLNTGELFF.

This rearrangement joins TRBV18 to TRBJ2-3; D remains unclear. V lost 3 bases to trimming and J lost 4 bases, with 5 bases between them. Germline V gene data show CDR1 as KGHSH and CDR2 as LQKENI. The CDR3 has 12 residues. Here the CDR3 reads CASSPYADTQYF. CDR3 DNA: TGTGCCAGCTCACCGTATGCAGATACGCAGTATTTT.

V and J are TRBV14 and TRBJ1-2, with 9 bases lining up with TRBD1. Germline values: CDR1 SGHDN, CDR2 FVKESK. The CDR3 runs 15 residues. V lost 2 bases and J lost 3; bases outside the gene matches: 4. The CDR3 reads CASSQPGQGDYGYTF. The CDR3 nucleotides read TGTGCCAGCAGCCAACCGGGACAGGGCGACTATGGCTACACCTTC.

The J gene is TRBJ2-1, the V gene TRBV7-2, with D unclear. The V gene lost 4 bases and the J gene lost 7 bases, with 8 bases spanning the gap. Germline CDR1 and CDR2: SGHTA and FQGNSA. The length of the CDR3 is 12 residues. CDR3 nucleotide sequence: TGTGCCAGCAGCTCCCTCCCTAATGAGCAGTTCTTC. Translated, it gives CASSSLPNEQFF. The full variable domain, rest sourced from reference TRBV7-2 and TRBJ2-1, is GAGVSQSPSNKVTEKGKDVELRCDPISGHTALYWYRQSLGQGLEFLIYFQGNSAPDKSGLPSDRFSAERTGGSVSTLTIQRTQQEDSAVYLCASSSLPNEQFFGPGTRLTVL.

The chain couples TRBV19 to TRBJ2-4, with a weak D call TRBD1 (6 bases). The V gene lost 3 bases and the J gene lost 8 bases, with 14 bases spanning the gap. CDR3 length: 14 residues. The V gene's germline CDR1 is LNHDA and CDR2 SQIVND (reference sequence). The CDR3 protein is CASSIRQDLHIQYF. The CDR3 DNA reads TGTGCCAGTAGTATCAGACAGGATTTGCACATTCAGTACTTC.

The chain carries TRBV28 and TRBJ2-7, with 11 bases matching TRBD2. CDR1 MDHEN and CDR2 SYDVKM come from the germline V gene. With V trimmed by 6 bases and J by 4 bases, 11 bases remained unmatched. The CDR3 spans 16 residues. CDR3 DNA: TGTGCCAGCAGCCCCCCCTTAGGGACTAGCGGTTACGAGCAGTACTTC. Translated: CASSPPLGTSGYEQYF.

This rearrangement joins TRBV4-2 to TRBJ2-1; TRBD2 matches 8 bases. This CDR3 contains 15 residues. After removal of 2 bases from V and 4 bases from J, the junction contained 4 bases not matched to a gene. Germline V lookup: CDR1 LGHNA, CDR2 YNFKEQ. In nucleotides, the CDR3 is TGTGCCAGCAGCCAACGGGGGGGACGGTACAATGAGCAGTTCTTC. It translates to CASSQRGGRYNEQFF.

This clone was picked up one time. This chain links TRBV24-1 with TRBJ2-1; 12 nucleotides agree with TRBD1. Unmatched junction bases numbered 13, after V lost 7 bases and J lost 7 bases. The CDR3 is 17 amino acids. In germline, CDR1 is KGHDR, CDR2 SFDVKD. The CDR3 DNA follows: TGTGCCACCAGCGGTACCGCAGCGGGACAGGGGGCTAATGAGCAGTTCTTC. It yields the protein CATSGTAAGQGANEQFF.

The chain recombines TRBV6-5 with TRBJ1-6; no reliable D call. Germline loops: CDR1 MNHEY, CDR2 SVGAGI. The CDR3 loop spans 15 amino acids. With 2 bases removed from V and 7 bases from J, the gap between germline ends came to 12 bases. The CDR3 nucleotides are TGTGCCAGCAGTTACAGGCAGATCGGGAATTCACCCCTCCACTTT. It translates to CASSYRQIGNSPLHF.

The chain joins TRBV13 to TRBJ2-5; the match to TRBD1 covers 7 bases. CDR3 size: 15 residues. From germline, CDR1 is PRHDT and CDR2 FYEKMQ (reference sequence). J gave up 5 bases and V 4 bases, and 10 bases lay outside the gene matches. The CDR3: CASSSSGGPQETQYF. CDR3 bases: TGTGCCAGCAGCTCCTCAGGGGGTCCGCAGGAGACCCAGTACTTC.

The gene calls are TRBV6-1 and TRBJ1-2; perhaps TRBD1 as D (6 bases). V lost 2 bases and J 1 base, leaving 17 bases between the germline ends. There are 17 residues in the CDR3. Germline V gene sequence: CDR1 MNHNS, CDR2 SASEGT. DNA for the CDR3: TGTGCCAGCAGTGAACGGGCGGGCGTCAGGGGTAACTATGGCTACACCTTC. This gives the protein CASSERAGVRGNYGYTF.

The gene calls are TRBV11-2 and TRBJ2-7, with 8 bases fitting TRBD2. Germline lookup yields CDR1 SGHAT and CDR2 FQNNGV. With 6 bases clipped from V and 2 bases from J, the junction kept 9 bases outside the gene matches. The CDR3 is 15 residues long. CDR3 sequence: CASSLWDGGAYEQYF. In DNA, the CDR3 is TGTGCCAGCAGTCTCTGGGACGGGGGGGCCTACGAGCAGTACTTC.

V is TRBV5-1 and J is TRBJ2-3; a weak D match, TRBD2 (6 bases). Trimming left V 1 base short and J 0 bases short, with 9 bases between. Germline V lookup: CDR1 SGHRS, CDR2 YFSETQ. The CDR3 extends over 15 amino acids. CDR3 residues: CASSLRGTSTDTQYF. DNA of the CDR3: TGCGCCAGCAGCTTGCGGGGGACTAGCACAGATACGCAGTATTTT.

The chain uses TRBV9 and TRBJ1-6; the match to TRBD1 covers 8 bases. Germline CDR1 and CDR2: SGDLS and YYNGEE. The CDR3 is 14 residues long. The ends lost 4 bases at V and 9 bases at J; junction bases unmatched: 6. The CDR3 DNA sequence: TGTGCCAGCAGCCCGGGACAGGTTGGTTCACCCCTCCACTTT. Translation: CASSPGQVGSPLHF.

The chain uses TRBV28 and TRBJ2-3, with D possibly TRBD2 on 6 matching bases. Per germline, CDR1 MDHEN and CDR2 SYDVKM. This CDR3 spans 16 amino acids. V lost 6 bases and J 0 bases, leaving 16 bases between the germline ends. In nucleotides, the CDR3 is TGTGCCAGCAGCCGACGGGGGAAACGAAGCACAGATACGCAGTATTTT. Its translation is CASSRRGKRSTDTQYF.

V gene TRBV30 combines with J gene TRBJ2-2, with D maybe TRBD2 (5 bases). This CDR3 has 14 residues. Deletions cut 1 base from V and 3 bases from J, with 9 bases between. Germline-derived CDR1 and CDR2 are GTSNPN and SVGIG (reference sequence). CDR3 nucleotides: TGTGCCTGGAGTGAGGAGGCGGACACCGGGGAGCTGTTTTTT. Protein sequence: CAWSEEADTGELFF.

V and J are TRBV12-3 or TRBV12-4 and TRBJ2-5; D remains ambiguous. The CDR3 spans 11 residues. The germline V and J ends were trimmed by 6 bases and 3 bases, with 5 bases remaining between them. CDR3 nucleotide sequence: TGTGCCAGCAGCCGCGAAGAGACCCAGTACTTC. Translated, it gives CASSREETQYF.

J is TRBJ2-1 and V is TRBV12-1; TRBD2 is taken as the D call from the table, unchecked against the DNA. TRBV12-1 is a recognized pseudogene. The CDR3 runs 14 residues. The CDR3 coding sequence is TGTGCCAGCATCTGGCTAGCGGGGCTCTATGAGCAGTTCTTC. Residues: CASIWLAGLYEQFF.

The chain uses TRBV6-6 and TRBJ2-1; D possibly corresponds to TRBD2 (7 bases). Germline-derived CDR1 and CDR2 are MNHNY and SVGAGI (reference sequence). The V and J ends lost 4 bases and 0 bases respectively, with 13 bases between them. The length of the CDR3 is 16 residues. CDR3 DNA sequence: TGTGCCAGCAGTTGGGGGGGGCTTGGCTCCTACAATGAGCAGTTCTTC. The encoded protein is CASSWGGLGSYNEQFF.

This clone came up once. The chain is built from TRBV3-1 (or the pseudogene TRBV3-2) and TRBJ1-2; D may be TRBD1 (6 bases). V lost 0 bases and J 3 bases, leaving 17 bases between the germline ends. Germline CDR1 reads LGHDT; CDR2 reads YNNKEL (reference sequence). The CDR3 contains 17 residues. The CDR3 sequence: CASSQDGGGGADYGYTF. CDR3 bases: TGTGCCAGCAGCCAAGATGGAGGCGGGGGCGCAGACTATGGCTACACCTTC.

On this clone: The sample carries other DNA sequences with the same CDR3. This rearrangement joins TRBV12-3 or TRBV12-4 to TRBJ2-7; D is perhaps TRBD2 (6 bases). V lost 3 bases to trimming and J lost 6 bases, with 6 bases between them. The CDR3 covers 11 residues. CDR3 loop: CASSLGGEQYF. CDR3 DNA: TGTGCCAGCAGTTTGGGGGGCGAGCAGTACTTC.

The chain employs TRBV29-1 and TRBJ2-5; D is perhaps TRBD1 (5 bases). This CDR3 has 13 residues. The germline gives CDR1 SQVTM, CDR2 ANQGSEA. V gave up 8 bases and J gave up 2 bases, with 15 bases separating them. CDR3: CSLTRDGQETQYF. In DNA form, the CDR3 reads TGCAGCCTAACCAGGGATGGTCAAGAGACCCAGTACTTC.

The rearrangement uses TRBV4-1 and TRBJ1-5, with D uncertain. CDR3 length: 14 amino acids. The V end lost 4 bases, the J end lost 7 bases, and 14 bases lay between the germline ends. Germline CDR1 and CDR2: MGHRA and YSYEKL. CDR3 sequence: CASSLERVPQPQHF. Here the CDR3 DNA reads TGCGCCAGCAGCCTCGAGAGGGTGCCGCAGCCCCAGCATTTT.

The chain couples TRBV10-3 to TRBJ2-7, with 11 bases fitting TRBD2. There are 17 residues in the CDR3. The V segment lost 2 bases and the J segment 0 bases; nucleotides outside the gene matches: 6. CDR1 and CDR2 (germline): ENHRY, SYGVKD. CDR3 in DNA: TGTGCCATCAGTGAGACCCCAACTAGCGGGGGCTCCTACGAGCAGTACTTC. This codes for CAISETPTSGGSYEQYF.

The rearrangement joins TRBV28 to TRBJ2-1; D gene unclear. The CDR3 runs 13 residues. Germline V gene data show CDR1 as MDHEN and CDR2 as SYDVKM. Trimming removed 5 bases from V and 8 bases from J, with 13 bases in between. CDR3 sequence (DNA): TGTGCCAGCAGTACGAACCGCGTCGATGAGCAGTTCTTC. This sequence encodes CASSTNRVDEQFF.

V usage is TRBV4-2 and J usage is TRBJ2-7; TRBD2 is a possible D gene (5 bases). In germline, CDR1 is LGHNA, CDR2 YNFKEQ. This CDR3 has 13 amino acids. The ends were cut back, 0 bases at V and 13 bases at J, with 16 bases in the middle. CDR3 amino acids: CASSQDRSSWFYF. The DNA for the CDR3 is TGTGCCAGCAGCCAAGATAGGTCTAGCTGGTTCTACTTC.

CDR3 loop: CASSRWNTEAFF. CDR3 coding DNA: TGTGCCAGCTCACGGTGGAACACTGAAGCTTTCTTT. The chain has TRBV7-6 and TRBJ1-1; D remains unclear. The CDR3 extends over 12 amino acids. V shed 8 bases and J shed 1 base, with 8 bases lying between them. In germline, CDR1 is SGHVS, CDR2 FNYEAQ.

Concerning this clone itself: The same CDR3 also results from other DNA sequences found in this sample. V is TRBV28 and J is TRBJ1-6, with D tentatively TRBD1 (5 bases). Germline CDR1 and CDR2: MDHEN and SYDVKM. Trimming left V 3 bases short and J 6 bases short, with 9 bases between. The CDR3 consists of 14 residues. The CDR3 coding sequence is TGTGCCAGCAGTTTGGTGACAGCTAATTCACCCCTCCACTTT. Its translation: CASSLVTANSPLHF.